The 11 T cell receptor beta chains given below trace back to one sample, sequenced in a study of blood T cell repertoires in COVID-19. The data were produced by immunoSEQ multiplex PCR, yet TCRdb's version contains in-frame clones alone and is incomplete. The sample lists about 210,000 clones, 84% occurring once. Sequenced sample: peripheral blood. Receptors were obtained from a woman aged 45-59 years with active or convalescent COVID-19.

The gene calls are TRBV27 and TRBJ1-1; 7 nucleotides agree with TRBD1. Germline values: CDR1 MNHEY, CDR2 SMNVEV (reference sequence). J gave up 8 bases and V 6 bases, and 9 bases lay outside the gene matches. This CDR3 is 13 amino acids long. The DNA of the CDR3 is TGTGCCAGCAGAACGTCAGGGGGGATCGAAGCTTTCTTT. Its translation: CASRTSGGIEAFF.

The rearrangement links TRBV6-5 to TRBJ1-3; 10 bases fit TRBD1. CDR1 is MNHEY, CDR2 SVGAGI, per germline. V shed 6 bases, J shed 4 bases, and the junction held 6 bases outside the gene matches. This CDR3 is 15 amino acids long. Written as DNA, the CDR3 is TGTGCCAGCAGCCAGACAGGGGGCGCGGGAAACACCATATATTTT. Amino acid sequence: CASSQTGGAGNTIYF.

This clone turned up a few times. The chain carries TRBV28 and TRBJ1-6, with 8 bases that match TRBD1. V gave up 5 bases and J gave up 2 bases; unmatched junction bases: 5. Germline V gene sequence: CDR1 MDHEN, CDR2 SYDVKM. The CDR3 has 16 residues. CDR3 DNA: TGTGCCAGCAGTGGACAGGGTGATGCCTATAATTCACCCCTCCACTTT. Translated, it gives CASSGQGDAYNSPLHF.

This clone appeared a few times. The V call is TRBV9, the J call TRBJ2-2; 13 nucleotides match TRBD2. The CDR3 covers 16 residues. The germline V gene has CDR1 SGDLS and CDR2 YYNGEE. J lost 6 bases, V lost 3 bases, and 5 bases had no gene match. The CDR3 sequence is CASSAPGLAGPGELFF. Here the CDR3 DNA reads TGTGCCAGCAGCGCTCCGGGACTAGCGGGACCCGGGGAGCTGTTTTTT.

This clone turned up a few times. The CDR3 protein is CASSGLAGGARGQYF. CDR3 nucleotides: TGTGCCAGCAGTGGTCTAGCGGGGGGGGCGAGGGGCCAGTACTTC. V and J are TRBV2 and TRBJ2-5; TRBD2 agrees at 12 bases. CDR1 is SNHLY and CDR2 is FYNNEI in the germline V gene. This CDR3 is built from 15 residues. V lost 4 bases to trimming and J lost 10 bases; unmatched junction nucleotides: 10.

The V and J genes are TRBV5-1 and TRBJ1-2; D uncertain. The ends were cut back, 0 bases at V and 5 bases at J, with 14 bases in the middle. This CDR3 region has 15 residues. Germline-derived CDR1 and CDR2 are SGHRS and YFSETQ. Here the CDR3 reads CASSLGFGGSYGYTF. The CDR3 DNA is TGCGCCAGCAGCTTGGGTTTCGGCGGATCATATGGCTACACCTTC.

This chain joins TRBV5-4 and TRBJ1-4; 9 bases match TRBD1. V shed 4 bases and J 8 bases; nucleotides not matched to a gene: 9. Germline CDR1 SGHNT, CDR2 YYREEE (reference sequence). The CDR3 totals 15 residues. CDR3 nucleotides: TGTGCCAGCAGCATCGACAGGGGGGGAGGAGAAAAACTGTTTTTT. Translated: CASSIDRGGGEKLFF.

The chain joins TRBV19 to TRBJ1-4; 9 bases map to TRBD1. The J segment lost 5 bases and the V segment lost 5 bases, leaving 6 bases of the junction unmatched. This CDR3 contains 15 residues. Germline-derived CDR1 and CDR2 are LNHDA and SQIVND (reference sequence). CDR3 residues: CASSRPGQGNEKLFF. CDR3 bases: TGTGCCAGTAGTCGGCCGGGACAGGGCAATGAAAAACTGTTTTTT.

CDR3 DNA sequence: TGTGCCAGCACGACAGGGGTGGTGGAGACCCAGTACTTC. Protein: CASTTGVVETQYF. The chain joins TRBV28 to TRBJ2-5; 8 bases agree with TRBD1. This CDR3 has 13 amino acids. Germline V gene data show CDR1 as MDHEN and CDR2 as SYDVKM. V dropped 7 bases and J dropped 5; count of bases not matched to a gene: 6.

This clone is a singleton in its sample. This chain joins TRBV9 and TRBJ2-3, with 7 bases matching TRBD2. The ends lost 4 bases at V and 2 bases at J; junction bases unmatched: 16. The germline CDR1 and CDR2 sequences are SGDLS and YYNGEE. There are 18 residues in the CDR3. The CDR3 DNA is TGTGCCAGCAGCCCTCCGTCGAGAGCTAGCGGTTACACAGATACGCAGTATTTT. It is translated as CASSPPSRASGYTDTQYF.

The J gene is TRBJ2-1, the V gene TRBV7-2; 8 nucleotides agree with TRBD2. The CDR3 extends over 15 amino acids. J gave up 5 bases and V 5 bases, and 8 bases lay outside the gene matches. Germline V lookup: CDR1 SGHTA, CDR2 FQGNSA. This CDR3 is CASSLSGRIDNEQFF. CDR3 nucleotide sequence: TGTGCCAGCAGCCTAAGCGGGAGAATAGACAATGAGCAGTTCTTC.